This is a list of T cell receptor beta chains from one sample in a study of blood T cell repertoires in COVID-19. Data came from immunoSEQ multiplex PCR; TCRdb stores just in-frame clones and leaves some out. In the table there are about 150,000 clones, about 83% of which are singletons. The sequencing input was peripheral blood. Receptors originate from a woman of 80 years or more with COVID-19, enrolled during active disease. Both conserved end residues are part of each CDR3. D genes are given only for firm matches. The size entry is marked missing in some rows and otherwise reads once, few, many or a size class.

D gene: NA; V gene: TRBV7-2; J gene: TRBJ1-3; clone size: NA; CDR3 DNA: TGTGCCAGCAGCTTAGGTCCCACAGCCTCTGGAAACACCATATATTTT; CDR3 protein: CASSLGPTASGNTIYF
D gene: NA; V gene: TRBV18; J gene: TRBJ2-7; clone size: NA; CDR3 DNA: TGTGCCAGCTCACCGGTCTCGGGGAATTCTTACGAGCAGTACTTC; CDR3 protein: CASSPVSGNSYEQYF
D gene: TRBD1; V gene: TRBV2; J gene: TRBJ2-3; clone size: NA; CDR3 DNA: TGTGCCAGCAGACGGGACAGAGCTAGCACAGATACGCAGTATTTT; CDR3 protein: CASRRDRASTDTQYF
D gene: NA; V gene: TRBV29-1; J gene: TRBJ1-2; clone size: few; CDR3 DNA: TGCAGCGTTGAAGAAGGGGCTGGCTACACCTTC; CDR3 protein: CSVEEGAGYTF
D gene: NA; V gene: TRBV9; J gene: TRBJ2-7; clone size: NA; CDR3 DNA: TGTGCCAGCAGCGTAGCGCCAGGGTCAACCTACGAGCAGTACTTC; CDR3 protein: CASSVAPGSTYEQYF
D gene: TRBD1; V gene: TRBV6-1; J gene: TRBJ1-3; clone size: once; CDR3 DNA: TGTGCCAGCAGTGAAGGATGGGACAGTTCTGGAAACACCATATATTTT; CDR3 protein: CASSEGWDSSGNTIYF
D gene: NA; V gene: TRBV18; J gene: TRBJ1-5; clone size: NA; CDR3 DNA: TGTGCCAGCTCACCACGACTGACAGATAGCAATCAGCCCCAGCATTTT; CDR3 protein: CASSPRLTDSNQPQHF
D gene: NA; V gene: TRBV2; J gene: TRBJ2-3; clone size: NA; CDR3 DNA: TGTGCCAGCAGTGACGGCAGGCTCAGCACAGATACGCAGTATTTT; CDR3 protein: CASSDGRLSTDTQYF
D gene: TRBD1; V gene: TRBV28; J gene: TRBJ2-1; clone size: NA; CDR3 DNA: TGTGCCAGCACCCCGACAGGGGGCAATGAGCAGTTCTTC; CDR3 protein: CASTPTGGNEQFF
D gene: TRBD1; V gene: TRBV7-9; J gene: TRBJ1-1; clone size: NA; CDR3 DNA: TGTGCCAGCAGCCCTCCGGGACAGGGGGCTTCGGAAGCTTTCTTT; CDR3 protein: CASSPPGQGASEAFF
D gene: TRBD2; V gene: TRBV24-1; J gene: TRBJ2-3; clone size: NA; CDR3 DNA: TGTGCCACCAGTGATGCTAGCGGGAGGGTTGATACGCAGTATTTT; CDR3 protein: CATSDASGRVDTQYF
D gene: NA; V gene: TRBV10-3; J gene: TRBJ2-3; clone size: once; CDR3 DNA: TGTGCCAGCGGGACGGCTAGCACAGATACGCAGTATTTT; CDR3 protein: CASGTASTDTQYF
D gene: TRBD1; V gene: TRBV30; J gene: TRBJ2-5; clone size: NA; CDR3 DNA: TGTGCCTGTCCCAGACAGGGTAGTCGGCAAGAGACCCAGTACTTC; CDR3 protein: CACPRQGSRQETQYF
D gene: TRBD1; V gene: TRBV30; J gene: TRBJ1-4; clone size: NA; CDR3 DNA: TGTGCCTGGACAGTGACAGGGGGCTACGAAAAACTGTTTTTT; CDR3 protein: CAWTVTGGYEKLFF
D gene: NA; V gene: TRBV7-3; J gene: TRBJ2-1; clone size: NA; CDR3 DNA: TGTGCCAGCAGCTCCCTGGGCCGACGGGGGAGCTCCTACAATGAGCAGTTCTTC; CDR3 protein: CASSSLGRRGSSYNEQFF
D gene: TRBD1; V gene: TRBV28; J gene: TRBJ1-5; clone size: few; CDR3 DNA: TGTGCCAGTAACTTATTACAGGGGGGTCAGCCCCAGCATTTT; CDR3 protein: CASNLLQGGQPQHF
D gene: TRBD2; V gene: TRBV5-1; J gene: TRBJ2-3; clone size: NA; CDR3 DNA: TGCGCCAGCAGCGGGGGCACTCTAGCGGGCAGTGATACGCAGTATTTT; CDR3 protein: CASSGGTLAGSDTQYF
D gene: NA; V gene: TRBV11-2; J gene: TRBJ2-1; clone size: NA; CDR3 DNA: TGTGCCAGCAGCTTAGCCTGGGGAGGGGGAGATGAGCAGTTCTTC; CDR3 protein: CASSLAWGGGDEQFF
D gene: TRBD1; V gene: TRBV7-9; J gene: TRBJ2-2; clone size: NA; CDR3 DNA: TGTGCCAGCAGACCCAGGGGGAAGGTCACCGGGGAGCTGTTTTTT; CDR3 protein: CASRPRGKVTGELFF
D gene: NA; V gene: TRBV7-9; J gene: TRBJ1-1; clone size: NA; CDR3 DNA: TGTGCCAGCAGCTCGTGGGACACGAACACTGAAGCTTTCTTT; CDR3 protein: CASSSWDTNTEAFF
D gene: TRBD1; V gene: TRBV2; J gene: TRBJ2-7; clone size: few; CDR3 DNA: TGTGCCAGCAGGATAGACAGGGTGTCAACCTACGAGCAGTACTTC; CDR3 protein: CASRIDRVSTYEQYF
D gene: TRBD2; V gene: TRBV5-1; J gene: TRBJ2-2; clone size: NA; CDR3 DNA: TGCGCCAGCAGCTTGGGCTCACCACCGGGACTAGCGGCCCCCAGGAGGGTCGGGGAGCTGTTTTTT; CDR3 protein: CASSLGSPPGLAAPRRVGELFF
D gene: TRBD2; V gene: TRBV29-1; J gene: TRBJ2-1; clone size: NA; CDR3 DNA: TGCAGCCTCACCGGGACTAGCGGACATAATGAGCAGTTCTTC; CDR3 protein: CSLTGTSGHNEQFF
D gene: NA; V gene: TRBV5-1; J gene: TRBJ1-2; clone size: NA; CDR3 DNA: TGCGCCAGCAGGCGAGAGTATGGCTACACCTTC; CDR3 protein: CASRREYGYTF
D gene: NA; V gene: TRBV27; J gene: TRBJ1-1; clone size: NA; CDR3 DNA: TGTGCCAGCAGTTTTCGGGCGGGGACTGAAGCTTTCTTT; CDR3 protein: CASSFRAGTEAFF
D gene: TRBD1; V gene: TRBV2; J gene: TRBJ2-2; clone size: NA; CDR3 DNA: TGTGCCAGCAGTTATGACAGGGCCACCGGGGAGCTGTTTTTT; CDR3 protein: CASSYDRATGELFF
D gene: NA; V gene: TRBV25-1; J gene: TRBJ2-2; clone size: NA; CDR3 DNA: TGTGCCAGCAGTAGCGTCGGGGAGCTGTTTTTT; CDR3 protein: CASSSVGELFF
D gene: NA; V gene: TRBV7-3; J gene: TRBJ1-1; clone size: NA; CDR3 DNA: TGTGCCAGCAGCTTAATGGCGGACACTGAAGCTTTCTTT; CDR3 protein: CASSLMADTEAFF
D gene: NA; V gene: TRBV14; J gene: TRBJ2-1; clone size: NA; CDR3 DNA: TGTGCCAGCAGCCAAGGGCAAGCGGAGGGGAACAATGAGCAGTTCTTC; CDR3 protein: CASSQGQAEGNNEQFF
D gene: NA; V gene: TRBV29-1; J gene: TRBJ1-1; clone size: NA; CDR3 DNA: TGCAGCGTTGAAGATTGGAGTGAAGCTTTCTTT; CDR3 protein: CSVEDWSEAFF
D gene: TRBD1; V gene: TRBV2; J gene: TRBJ1-4; clone size: NA; CDR3 DNA: TGTGCCAGCAGTCTAAGCCCCGGGACAGGGCTTGTTTTT; CDR3 protein: CASSLSPGTGLVF
D gene: NA; V gene: TRBV19; J gene: TRBJ1-2; clone size: NA; CDR3 DNA: TGTGCCAGTAGTATCCCCCTTGGGGGGGCCCATGGCTACACCTTC; CDR3 protein: CASSIPLGGAHGYTF
D gene: TRBD2; V gene: TRBV28; J gene: TRBJ2-1; clone size: NA; CDR3 DNA: TGTGCCAGCAGACTGGGACTAGCGGAGTACAATGAGCAGTTCTTC; CDR3 protein: CASRLGLAEYNEQFF
D gene: TRBD1; V gene: TRBV24-1; J gene: TRBJ1-1; clone size: NA; CDR3 DNA: TGTGCCACCAGTTCAGCCGGACAGGGGAACACTGAAGCTTTCTTT; CDR3 protein: CATSSAGQGNTEAFF
D gene: NA; V gene: TRBV2; J gene: TRBJ2-7; clone size: NA; CDR3 DNA: TGTGCCAGCAGTGAATGGAGGGGATCGGGCACCTACGAGCAGTACTTC; CDR3 protein: CASSEWRGSGTYEQYF
D gene: NA; V gene: TRBV5-1; J gene: TRBJ2-7; clone size: NA; CDR3 DNA: TGCGCCAGCAGTTTCTCAGGGGCTGCCTACGAGCAGTACTTC; CDR3 protein: CASSFSGAAYEQYF
D gene: NA; V gene: TRBV24-1; J gene: TRBJ2-7; clone size: NA; CDR3 DNA: TGTGCCACCAGTGACCCCTCGGAGGGTCAGTACGAGCAGTACTTC; CDR3 protein: CATSDPSEGQYEQYF
D gene: NA; V gene: TRBV14; J gene: TRBJ2-2; clone size: NA; CDR3 DNA: TGTGCCAGCAGCCAATCCAGGGGGGCCGGGGAGCTGTTTTTT; CDR3 protein: CASSQSRGAGELFF
D gene: TRBD1; V gene: TRBV2; J gene: TRBJ2-7; clone size: NA; CDR3 DNA: TGTGCCAGCGGCAGGGACAGAGTCTACGAGCAGTACTTC; CDR3 protein: CASGRDRVYEQYF